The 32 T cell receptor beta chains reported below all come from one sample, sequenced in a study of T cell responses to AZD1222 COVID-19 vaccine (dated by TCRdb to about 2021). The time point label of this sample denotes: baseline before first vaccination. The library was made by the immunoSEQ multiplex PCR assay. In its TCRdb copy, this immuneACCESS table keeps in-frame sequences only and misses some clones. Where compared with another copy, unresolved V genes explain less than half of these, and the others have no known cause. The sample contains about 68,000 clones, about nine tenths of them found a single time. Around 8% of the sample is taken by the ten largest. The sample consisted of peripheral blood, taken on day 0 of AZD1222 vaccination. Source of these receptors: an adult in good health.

In DNA form, the CDR3 reads TGTGCCAGTAGTAAGTCCCGGACAGGGATTCAGCCCCAGCATTTT. Translated: CASSKSRTGIQPQHF. This chain uses TRBV19 with TRBJ1-5, with 8 positions matching TRBD1. Germline-derived CDR1 and CDR2 are LNHDA and SQIVND (reference sequence). This CDR3 region has 15 residues. V lost 4 bases and J lost 6; bases outside the gene matches: 8.

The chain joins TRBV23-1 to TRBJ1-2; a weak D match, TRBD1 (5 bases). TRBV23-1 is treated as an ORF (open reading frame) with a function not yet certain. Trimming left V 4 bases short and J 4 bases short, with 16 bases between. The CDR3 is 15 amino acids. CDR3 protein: CASSLTRVRAYGYTF. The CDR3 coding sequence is TGCGCCAGCAGTCTAACCAGGGTCAGGGCCTATGGCTACACCTTC.

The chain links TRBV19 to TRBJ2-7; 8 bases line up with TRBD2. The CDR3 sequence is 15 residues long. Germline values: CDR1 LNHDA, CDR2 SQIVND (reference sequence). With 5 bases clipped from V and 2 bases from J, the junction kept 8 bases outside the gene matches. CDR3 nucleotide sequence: TGTGCCAGTAGTGTTGATAGCGGGAAGCCCTACGAGCAGTACTTC. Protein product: CASSVDSGKPYEQYF.

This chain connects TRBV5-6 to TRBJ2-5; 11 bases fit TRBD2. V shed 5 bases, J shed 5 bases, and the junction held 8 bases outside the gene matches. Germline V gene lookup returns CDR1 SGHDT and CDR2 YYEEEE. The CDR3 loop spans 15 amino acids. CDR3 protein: CASRSLAGARETQYF. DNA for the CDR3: TGTGCCAGCAGGTCACTAGCGGGAGCACGGGAGACCCAGTACTTC.

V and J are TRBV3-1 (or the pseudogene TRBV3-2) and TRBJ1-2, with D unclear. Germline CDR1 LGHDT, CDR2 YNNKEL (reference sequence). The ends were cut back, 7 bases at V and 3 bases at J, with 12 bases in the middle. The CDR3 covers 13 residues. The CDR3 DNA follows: TGTGCCAGCACCGACACGGAACACTATGGCTACACCTTC. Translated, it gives CASTDTEHYGYTF.

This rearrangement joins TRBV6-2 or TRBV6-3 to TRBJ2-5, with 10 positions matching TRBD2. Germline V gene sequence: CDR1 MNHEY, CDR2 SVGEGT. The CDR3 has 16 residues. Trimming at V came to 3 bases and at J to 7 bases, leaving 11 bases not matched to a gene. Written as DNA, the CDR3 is TGTGCCAGCAGTTATAGGACTAGCGGCCTGGGCGGGACCCAGTACTTC. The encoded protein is CASSYRTSGLGGTQYF.

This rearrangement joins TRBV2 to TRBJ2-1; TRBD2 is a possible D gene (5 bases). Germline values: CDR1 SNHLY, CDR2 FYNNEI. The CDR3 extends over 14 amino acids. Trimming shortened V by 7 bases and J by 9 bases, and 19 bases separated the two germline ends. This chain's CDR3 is CASTSTTLSGEQFF. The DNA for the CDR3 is TGTGCCAGCACCTCGACTACTTTGTCGGGTGAGCAGTTCTTC.

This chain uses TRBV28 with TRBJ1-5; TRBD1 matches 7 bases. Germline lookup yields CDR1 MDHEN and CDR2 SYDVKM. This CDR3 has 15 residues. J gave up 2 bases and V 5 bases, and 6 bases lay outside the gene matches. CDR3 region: CASSPWTGGNQPQHF. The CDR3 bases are TGTGCCAGCAGTCCGTGGACAGGAGGCAATCAGCCCCAGCATTTT.

The CDR3 bases are TGTGCCAGCTCACCCCGGACAGGGGGCGCTGAGGGCTACACCTTC. Translated, it gives CASSPRTGGAEGYTF. The chain employs TRBV18 and TRBJ1-2; 11 positions match TRBD1. Per the germline V gene, CDR1 is KGHSH and CDR2 is LQKENI. V trimming: 3 bases; J trimming: 8 bases; junction bases outside the gene matches: 8. The CDR3 loop spans 15 amino acids.

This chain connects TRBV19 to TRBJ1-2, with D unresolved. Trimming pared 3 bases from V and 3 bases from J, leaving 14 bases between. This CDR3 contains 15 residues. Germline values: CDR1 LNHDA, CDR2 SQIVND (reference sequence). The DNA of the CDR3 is TGTGCCAGTAGTATTAGCCAGGCCCTCCACTATGGCTACACCTTC. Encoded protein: CASSISQALHYGYTF.

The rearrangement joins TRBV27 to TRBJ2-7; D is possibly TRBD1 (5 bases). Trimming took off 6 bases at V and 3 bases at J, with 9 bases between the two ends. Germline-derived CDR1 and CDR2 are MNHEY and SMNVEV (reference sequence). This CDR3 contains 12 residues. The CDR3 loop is CASRRQNYEQYF. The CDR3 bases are TGTGCCAGCAGGCGACAGAACTACGAGCAGTACTTC.

The CDR3 loop reads CSVEDRASGYGYTF. CDR3 sequence (DNA): TGCAGCGTTGAAGACCGGGCCAGTGGCTATGGCTACACCTTC. The chain has TRBV29-1 and TRBJ1-2; D unresolved. Trimming left V 0 bases short and J 4 bases short, with 12 bases between. CDR1 and CDR2 from the germline V gene are SQVTM and ANQGSEA. The CDR3 runs 14 residues.

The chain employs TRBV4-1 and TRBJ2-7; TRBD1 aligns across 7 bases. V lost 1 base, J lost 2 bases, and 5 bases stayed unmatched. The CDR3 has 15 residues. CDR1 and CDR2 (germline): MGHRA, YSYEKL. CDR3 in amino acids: CASSQAPGGPYEQYF. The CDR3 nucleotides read TGCGCCAGCAGCCAAGCCCCAGGGGGACCCTACGAGCAGTACTTC.

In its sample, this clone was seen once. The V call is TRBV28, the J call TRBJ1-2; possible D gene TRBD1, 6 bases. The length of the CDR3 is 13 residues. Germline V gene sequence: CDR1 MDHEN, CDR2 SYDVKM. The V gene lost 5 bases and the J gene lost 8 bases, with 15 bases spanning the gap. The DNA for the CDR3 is TGTGCCAGCAGTCCACAGACAGGCTACGGCTACACCTTC. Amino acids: CASSPQTGYGYTF.

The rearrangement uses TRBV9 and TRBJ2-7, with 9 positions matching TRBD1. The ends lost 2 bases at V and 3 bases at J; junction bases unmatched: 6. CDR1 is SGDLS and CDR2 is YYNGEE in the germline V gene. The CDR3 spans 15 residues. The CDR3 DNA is TGTGCCAGCAGCGTCCAGTCGGGACAGGGCTACGAGCAGTACTTC. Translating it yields CASSVQSGQGYEQYF.

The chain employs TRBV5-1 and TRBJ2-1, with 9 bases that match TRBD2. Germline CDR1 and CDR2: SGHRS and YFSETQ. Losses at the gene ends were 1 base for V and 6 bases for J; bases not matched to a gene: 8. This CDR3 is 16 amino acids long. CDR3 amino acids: CASSLTSGYSLNEQFF. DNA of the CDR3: TGCGCCAGCAGCTTGACTAGCGGGTATTCCCTCAATGAGCAGTTCTTC.

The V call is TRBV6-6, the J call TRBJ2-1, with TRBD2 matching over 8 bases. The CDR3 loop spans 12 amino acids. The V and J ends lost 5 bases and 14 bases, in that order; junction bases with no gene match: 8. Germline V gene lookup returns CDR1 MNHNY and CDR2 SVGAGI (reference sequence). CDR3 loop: CASSLAGGAEFF. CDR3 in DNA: TGTGCCAGCAGTCTCGCCGGGGGGGCGGAGTTCTTC.

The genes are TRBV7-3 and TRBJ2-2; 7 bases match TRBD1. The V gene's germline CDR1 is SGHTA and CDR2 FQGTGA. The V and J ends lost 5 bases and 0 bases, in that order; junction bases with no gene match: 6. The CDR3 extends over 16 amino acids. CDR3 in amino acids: CASSHTGTANTGELFF. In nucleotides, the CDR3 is TGTGCCAGCAGCCATACCGGGACAGCGAACACCGGGGAGCTGTTTTTT.

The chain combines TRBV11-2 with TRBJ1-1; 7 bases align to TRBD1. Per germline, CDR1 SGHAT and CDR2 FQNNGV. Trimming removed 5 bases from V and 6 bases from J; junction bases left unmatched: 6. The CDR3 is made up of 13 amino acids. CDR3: CASSLGTGAEAFF. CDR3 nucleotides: TGTGCCAGCAGCCTAGGTACAGGGGCTGAAGCTTTCTTT.

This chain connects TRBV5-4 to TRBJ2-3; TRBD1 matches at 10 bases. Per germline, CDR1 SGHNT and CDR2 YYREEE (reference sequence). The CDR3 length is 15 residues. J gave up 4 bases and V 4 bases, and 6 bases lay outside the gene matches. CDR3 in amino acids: CASSQRDRGPDTQYF. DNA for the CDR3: TGTGCCAGCAGCCAACGGGACAGGGGACCAGATACGCAGTATTTT.

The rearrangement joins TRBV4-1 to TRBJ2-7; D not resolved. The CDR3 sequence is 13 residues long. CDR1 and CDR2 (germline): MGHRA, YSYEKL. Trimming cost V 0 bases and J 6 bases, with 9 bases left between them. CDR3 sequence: CASSQEGYLEQYF. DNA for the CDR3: TGCGCCAGCAGCCAAGAGGGGTATCTCGAGCAGTACTTC.

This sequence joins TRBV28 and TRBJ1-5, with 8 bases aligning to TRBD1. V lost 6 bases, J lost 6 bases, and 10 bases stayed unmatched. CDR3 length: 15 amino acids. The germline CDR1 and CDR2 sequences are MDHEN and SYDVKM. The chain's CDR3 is CASSPTQGASQPQHF. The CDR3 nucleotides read TGTGCCAGCAGCCCGACCCAGGGGGCATCTCAGCCCCAGCATTTT.

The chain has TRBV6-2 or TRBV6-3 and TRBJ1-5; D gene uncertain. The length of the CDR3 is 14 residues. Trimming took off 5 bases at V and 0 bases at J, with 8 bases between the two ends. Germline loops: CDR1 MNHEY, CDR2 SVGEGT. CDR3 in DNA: TGTGCCAGCAGTACGACGGATAGCAATCAGCCCCAGCATTTT. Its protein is CASSTTDSNQPQHF.

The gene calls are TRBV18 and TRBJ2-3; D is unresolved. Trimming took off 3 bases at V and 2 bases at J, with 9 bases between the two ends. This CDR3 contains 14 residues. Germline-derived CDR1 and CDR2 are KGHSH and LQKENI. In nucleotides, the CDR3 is TGTGCCAGCTCACCTTCGTTTATCACAGATACGCAGTATTTT. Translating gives CASSPSFITDTQYF.

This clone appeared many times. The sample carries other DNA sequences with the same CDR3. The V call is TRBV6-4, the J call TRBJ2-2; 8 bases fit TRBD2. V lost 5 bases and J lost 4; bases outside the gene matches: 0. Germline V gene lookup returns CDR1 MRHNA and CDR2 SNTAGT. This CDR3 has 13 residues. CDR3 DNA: TGTGCCAGCAGTAGCGGGAGCACCGGGGAGCTGTTTTTT. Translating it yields CASSSGSTGELFF.

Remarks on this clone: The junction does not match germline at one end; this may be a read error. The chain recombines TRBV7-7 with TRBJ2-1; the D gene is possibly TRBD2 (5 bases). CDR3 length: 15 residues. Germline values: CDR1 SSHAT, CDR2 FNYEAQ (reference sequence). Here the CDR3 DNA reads TGTGCTAGCAGCTTGGGGAGCCGCTCCTACAATGAGCAGTTCTTC. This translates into CASSLGSRSYNEQFF. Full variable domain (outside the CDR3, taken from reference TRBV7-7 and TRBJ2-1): GAGVSQSPRYKVTKRGQDVTLRCDPISSHATLYWYQQALGQGPEFLTYFNYEAQPDKSGLPSDRFSAERPEGSISTLTIQRTEQRDSAMYRCASSLGSRSYNEQFFGPGTRLTVL.

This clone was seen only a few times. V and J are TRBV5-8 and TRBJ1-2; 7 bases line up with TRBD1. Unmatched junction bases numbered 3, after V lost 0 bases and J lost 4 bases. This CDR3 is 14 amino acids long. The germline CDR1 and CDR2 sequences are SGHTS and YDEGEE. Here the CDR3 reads CASSLDRGIYGYTF. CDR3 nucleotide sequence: TGTGCCAGCAGCTTGGACAGGGGTATCTATGGCTACACCTTC.

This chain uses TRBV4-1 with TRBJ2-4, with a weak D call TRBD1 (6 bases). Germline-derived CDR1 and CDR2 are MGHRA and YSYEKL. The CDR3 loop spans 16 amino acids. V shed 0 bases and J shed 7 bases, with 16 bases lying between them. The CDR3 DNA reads TGCGCCAGCAGCCAAGATGGTAAACAGGGCTGGAACATTCAGTACTTC. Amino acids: CASSQDGKQGWNIQYF.

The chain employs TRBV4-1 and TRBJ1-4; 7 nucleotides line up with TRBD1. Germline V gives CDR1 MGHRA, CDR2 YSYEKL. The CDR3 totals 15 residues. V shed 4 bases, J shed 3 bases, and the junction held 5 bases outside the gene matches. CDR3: CASSPSGQPNEKLFF. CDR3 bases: TGCGCCAGCAGCCCCTCGGGACAGCCTAATGAAAAACTGTTTTTT.

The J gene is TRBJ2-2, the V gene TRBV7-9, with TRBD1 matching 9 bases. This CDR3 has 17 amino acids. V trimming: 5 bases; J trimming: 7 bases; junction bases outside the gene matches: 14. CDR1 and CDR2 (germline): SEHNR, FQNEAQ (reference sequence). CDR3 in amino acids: CASSPLGQGHRDGELFF. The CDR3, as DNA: TGTGCCAGCAGCCCTCTAGGACAGGGGCATCGGGACGGGGAGCTGTTTTTT.

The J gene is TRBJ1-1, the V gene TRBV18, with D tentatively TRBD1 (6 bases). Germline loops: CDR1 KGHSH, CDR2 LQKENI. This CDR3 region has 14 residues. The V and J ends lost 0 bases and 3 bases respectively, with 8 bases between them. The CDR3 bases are TGTGCCAGCTCACCACCATCAGGGGACACTGAAGCTTTCTTT. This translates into CASSPPSGDTEAFF.

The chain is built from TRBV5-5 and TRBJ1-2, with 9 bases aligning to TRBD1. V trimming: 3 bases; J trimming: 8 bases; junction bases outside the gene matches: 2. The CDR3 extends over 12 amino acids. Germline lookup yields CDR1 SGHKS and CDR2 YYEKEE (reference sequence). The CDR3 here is CASSWDREGYTF. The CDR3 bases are TGTGCCAGCAGCTGGGACAGGGAAGGCTACACCTTC.